This record covers a single T cell receptor (beta chain). The data were produced by immunoSEQ multiplex PCR, yet TCRdb's version contains in-frame clones alone and is incomplete. The table records 200,000 to 250,000 clones, less than 85% of them present only once. The data stem from a study of blood T cell repertoires in COVID-19. Trimming removed 3 bases at V and 0 bases at J, with 9 bases between. The CDR3 loop spans 15 amino acids. Germline-derived CDR1 and CDR2 are LNHDA and SQIVND (reference sequence). The chain is built from TRBV19 and TRBJ1-5; D remains ambiguous. Sequenced material: peripheral blood. The clonotype comes from a woman of 80 years or more with acute or convalescent COVID-19. CDR3 sequence reads: CASSMSTYSNQPQHF. The CDR3 DNA sequence: TGTGCCAGTAGTATGTCTACGTATAGCAATCAGCCCCAGCATTTT.